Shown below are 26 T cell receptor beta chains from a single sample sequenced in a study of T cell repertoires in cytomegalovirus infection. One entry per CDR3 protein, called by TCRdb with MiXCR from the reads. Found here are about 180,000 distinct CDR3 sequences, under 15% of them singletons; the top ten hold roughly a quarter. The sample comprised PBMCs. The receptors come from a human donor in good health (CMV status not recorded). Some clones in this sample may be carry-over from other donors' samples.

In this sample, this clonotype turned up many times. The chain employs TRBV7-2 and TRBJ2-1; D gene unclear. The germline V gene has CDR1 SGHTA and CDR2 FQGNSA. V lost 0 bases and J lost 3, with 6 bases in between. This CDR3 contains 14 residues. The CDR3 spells CASSLAADYNEQFF. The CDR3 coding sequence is TGTGCCAGCAGCTTAGCGGCTGACTACAATGAGCAGTTCTTC.

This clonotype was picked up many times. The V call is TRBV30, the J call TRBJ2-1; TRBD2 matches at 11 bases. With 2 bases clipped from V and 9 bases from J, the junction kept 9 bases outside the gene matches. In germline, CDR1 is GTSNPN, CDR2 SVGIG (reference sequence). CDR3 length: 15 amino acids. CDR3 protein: CAWSSLAGGVIEQFF. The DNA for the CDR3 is TGTGCCTGGAGTTCGCTAGCGGGAGGAGTAATTGAGCAGTTCTTC.

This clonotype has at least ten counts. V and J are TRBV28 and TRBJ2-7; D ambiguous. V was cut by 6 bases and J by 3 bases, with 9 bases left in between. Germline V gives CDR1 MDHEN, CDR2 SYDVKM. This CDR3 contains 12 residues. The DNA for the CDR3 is TGTGCCAGCAGGAGTTCCCTCTACGAGCAGTACTTC. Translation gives CASRSSLYEQYF.

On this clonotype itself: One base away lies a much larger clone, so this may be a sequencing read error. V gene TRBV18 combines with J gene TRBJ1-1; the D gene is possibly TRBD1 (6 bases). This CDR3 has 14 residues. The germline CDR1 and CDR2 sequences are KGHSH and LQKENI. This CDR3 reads CASAPQGSGTEAFF. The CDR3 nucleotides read TGTGCCAGCGCACCACAGGGCTCGGGCACTGAAGCTTTCTTT.

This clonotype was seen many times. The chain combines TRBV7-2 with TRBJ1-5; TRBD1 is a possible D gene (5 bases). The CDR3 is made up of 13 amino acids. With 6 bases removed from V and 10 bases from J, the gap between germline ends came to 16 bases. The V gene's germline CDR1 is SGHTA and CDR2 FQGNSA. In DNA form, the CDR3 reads TGTGCCAGCAGGGGGGGGTTAGGGCAACCCCAGCATTTT. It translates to CASRGGLGQPQHF.

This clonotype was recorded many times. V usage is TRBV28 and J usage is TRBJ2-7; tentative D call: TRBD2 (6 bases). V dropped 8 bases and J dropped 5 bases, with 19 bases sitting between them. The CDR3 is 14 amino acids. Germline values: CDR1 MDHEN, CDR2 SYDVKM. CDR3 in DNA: TGTGCCAGCTCGGGCGGAGGGGATCAAAACGAGCAGTACTTC. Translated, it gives CASSGGGDQNEQYF.

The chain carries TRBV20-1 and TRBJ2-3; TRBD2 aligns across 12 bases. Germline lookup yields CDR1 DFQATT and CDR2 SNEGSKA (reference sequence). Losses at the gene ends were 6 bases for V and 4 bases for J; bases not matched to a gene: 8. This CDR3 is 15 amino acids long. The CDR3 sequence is CSAHGLAGTPDTQYF. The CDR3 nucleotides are TGCAGTGCCCATGGACTAGCGGGAACCCCAGATACGCAGTATTTT.

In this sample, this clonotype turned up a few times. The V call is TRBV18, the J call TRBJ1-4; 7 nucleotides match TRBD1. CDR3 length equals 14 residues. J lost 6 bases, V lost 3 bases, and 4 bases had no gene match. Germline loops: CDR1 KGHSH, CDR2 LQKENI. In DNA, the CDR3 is TGTGCCAGCTCACCGGACAGGCGGGATGAAAAACTGTTTTTT. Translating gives CASSPDRRDEKLFF.

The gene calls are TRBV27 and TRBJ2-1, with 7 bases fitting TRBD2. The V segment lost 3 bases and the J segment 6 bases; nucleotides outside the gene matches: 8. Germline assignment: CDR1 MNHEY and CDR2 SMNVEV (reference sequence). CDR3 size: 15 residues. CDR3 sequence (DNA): TGTGCCAGCAGTTTGCCTCCCGGGGGGATCAATGAGCAGTTCTTC. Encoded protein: CASSLPPGGINEQFF.

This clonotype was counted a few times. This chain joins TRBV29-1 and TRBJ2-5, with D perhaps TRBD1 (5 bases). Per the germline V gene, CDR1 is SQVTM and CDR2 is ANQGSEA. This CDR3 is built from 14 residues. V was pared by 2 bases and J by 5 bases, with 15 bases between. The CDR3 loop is CSVEYSAGLETQYF. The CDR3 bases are TGCAGCGTTGAATATAGTGCAGGGCTGGAGACCCAGTACTTC.

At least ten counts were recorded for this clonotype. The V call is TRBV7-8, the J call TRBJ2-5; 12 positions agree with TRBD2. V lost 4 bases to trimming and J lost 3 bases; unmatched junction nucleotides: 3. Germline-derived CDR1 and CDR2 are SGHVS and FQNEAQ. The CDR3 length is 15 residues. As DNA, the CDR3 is TGTGCCAGCAGCTCCCCTAGCGGGAGGGAAGAGACCCAGTACTTC. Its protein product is CASSSPSGREETQYF.

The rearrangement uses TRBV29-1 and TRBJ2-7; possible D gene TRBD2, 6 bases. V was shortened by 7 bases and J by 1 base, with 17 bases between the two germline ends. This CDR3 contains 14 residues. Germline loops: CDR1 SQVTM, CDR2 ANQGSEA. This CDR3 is CSGLLAGTSYEQYF. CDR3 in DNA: TGCAGCGGCCTCCTGGCGGGGACGTCCTACGAGCAGTACTTC.

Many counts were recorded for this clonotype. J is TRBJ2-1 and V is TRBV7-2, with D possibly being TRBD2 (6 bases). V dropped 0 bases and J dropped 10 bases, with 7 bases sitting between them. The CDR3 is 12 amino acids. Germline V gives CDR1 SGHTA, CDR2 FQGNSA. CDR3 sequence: CASSLAGGEQFF. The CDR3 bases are TGTGCCAGCAGCTTAGCGGGAGGAGAGCAGTTCTTC.

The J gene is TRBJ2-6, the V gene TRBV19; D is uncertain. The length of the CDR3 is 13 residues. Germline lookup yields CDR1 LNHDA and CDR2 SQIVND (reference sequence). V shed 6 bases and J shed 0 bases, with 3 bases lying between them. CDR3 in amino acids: CASSRSGANVLTF. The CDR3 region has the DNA TGTGCCAGTAGCCGCTCTGGGGCCAACGTCCTGACTTTC.

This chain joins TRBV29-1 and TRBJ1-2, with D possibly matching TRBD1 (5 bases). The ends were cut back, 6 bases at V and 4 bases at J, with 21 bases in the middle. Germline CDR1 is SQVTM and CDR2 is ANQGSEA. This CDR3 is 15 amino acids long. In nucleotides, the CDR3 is TGCAGCGTCCCTCTTGGCGGGGGACTGATCTATGGCTACACCTTC. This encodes CSVPLGGGLIYGYTF.

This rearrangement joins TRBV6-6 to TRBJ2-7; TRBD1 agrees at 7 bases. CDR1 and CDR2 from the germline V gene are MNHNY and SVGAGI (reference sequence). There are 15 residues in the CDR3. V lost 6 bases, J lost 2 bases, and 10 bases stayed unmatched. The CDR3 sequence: CASSPPDRRPYEQYF. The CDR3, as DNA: TGTGCCAGCAGCCCCCCGGACAGGAGACCCTACGAGCAGTACTTC.

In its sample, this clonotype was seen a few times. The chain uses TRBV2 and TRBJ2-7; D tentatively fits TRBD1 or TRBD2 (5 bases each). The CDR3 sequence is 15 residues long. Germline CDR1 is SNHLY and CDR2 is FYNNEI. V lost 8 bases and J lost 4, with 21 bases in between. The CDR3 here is CASRPVGRGRYEQYF. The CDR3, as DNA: TGTGCCAGCCGCCCCGTTGGTCGGGGCAGGTACGAGCAGTACTTC.

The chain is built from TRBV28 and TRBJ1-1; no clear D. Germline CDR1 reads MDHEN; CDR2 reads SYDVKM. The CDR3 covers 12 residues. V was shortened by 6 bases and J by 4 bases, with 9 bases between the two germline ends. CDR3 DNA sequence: TGTGCCAGCAGGGTGGGGAGCACTGAAGCTTTCTTT. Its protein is CASRVGSTEAFF.

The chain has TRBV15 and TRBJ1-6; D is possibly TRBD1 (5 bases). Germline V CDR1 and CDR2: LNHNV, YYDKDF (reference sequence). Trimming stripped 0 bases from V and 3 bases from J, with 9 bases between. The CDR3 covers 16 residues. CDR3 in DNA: TGTGCCACCAGCAGAGAAGCAGGGCTCTATAATTCACCCCTCCACTTT. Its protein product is CATSREAGLYNSPLHF.

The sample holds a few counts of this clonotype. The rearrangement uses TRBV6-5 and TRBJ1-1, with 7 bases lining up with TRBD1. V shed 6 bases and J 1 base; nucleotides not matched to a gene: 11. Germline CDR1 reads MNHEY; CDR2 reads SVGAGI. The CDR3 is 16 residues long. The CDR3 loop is CASSPLQGTGNTEAFF. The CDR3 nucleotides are TGTGCCAGCAGCCCACTACAGGGGACGGGGAACACTGAAGCTTTCTTT.

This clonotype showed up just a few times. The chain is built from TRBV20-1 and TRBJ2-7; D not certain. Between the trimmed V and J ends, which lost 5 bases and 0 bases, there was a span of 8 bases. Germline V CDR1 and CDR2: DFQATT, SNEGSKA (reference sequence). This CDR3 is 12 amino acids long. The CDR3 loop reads CSAQRSSYEQYF. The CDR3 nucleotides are TGCAGTGCTCAGCGATCCTCCTACGAGCAGTACTTC.

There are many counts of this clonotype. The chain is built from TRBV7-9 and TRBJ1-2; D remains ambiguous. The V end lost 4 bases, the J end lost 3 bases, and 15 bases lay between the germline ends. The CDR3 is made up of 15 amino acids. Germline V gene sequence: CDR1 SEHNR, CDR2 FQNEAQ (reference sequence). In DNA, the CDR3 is TGTGCCAGCAGCTCTCCAGAGACGGATCACTATGGCTACACCTTC. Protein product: CASSSPETDHYGYTF.

Written as DNA, the CDR3 is TGTGCCAGCAGCTCAGCCGGGAGGTCCACAGATACGCAGTATTTT. Amino acids: CASSSAGRSTDTQYF. The chain carries TRBV5-6 and TRBJ2-3, with 7 nucleotides matching TRBD2. The V gene end was trimmed by 3 bases and the J gene end by 2 bases; junction bases not matched to a gene: 6. The length of the CDR3 is 15 residues. Germline V gene data show CDR1 as SGHDT and CDR2 as YYEEEE.

Written as DNA, the CDR3 is TGTGCCATCATTACCGGGGGCGCTGAAGCTTTCTTT. This encodes CAIITGGAEAFF. The chain couples TRBV6-6 to TRBJ1-1, with D perhaps TRBD1 (6 bases). Germline lookup yields CDR1 MNHNY and CDR2 SVGAGI (reference sequence). The CDR3 runs to 12 residues. The germline V and J ends were trimmed by 10 bases and 6 bases, with 15 bases remaining between them.

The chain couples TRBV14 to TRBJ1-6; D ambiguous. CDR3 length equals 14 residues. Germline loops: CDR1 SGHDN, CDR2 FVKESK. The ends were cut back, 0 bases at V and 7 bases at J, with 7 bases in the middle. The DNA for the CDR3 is TGTGCCAGCAGCCAAGAGGCTCAGAATTCACCCCTCCACTTT. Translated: CASSQEAQNSPLHF.

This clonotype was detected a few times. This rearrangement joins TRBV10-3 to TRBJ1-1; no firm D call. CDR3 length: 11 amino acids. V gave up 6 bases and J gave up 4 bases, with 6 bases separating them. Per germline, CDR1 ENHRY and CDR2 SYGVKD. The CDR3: CAIRGGTEAFF. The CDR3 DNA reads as TGTGCCATCAGGGGAGGCACTGAAGCTTTCTTT.